These T cell receptor beta chains were read from a single sample in a study of fetal regulatory T cell absence and autoimmunity. Libraries were prepared by immunoSEQ multiplex PCR; TCRdb keeps only in-frame clonotypes and omits some of them. The repertoire has some 87,000 clones, about three quarters of them found once; the top ten carry 2%. The sequencing input was pancreas tissue. Receptors were obtained from a male donor with IPEX syndrome. Both conserved end residues are part of each CDR3. The D gene is left open where the match is weak. Where a row states a size, it is once, few, many or the class of an expanded clone; other rows omit it.

j_call v_call clone_size d_call cdr3_nt cdr3_aa
TRBJ2-7 TRBV29-1 . TRBD2 TGCAGCGTTGTCCGGACTAGCGGGAGGTTGGAGCAGTACTTC CSVVRTSGRLEQYF
TRBJ1-1 TRBV9 . . TGTGCCAGCAGCGCATCCGGGACGGAGAACACTGAAGCTTTCTTT CASSASGTENTEAFF
TRBJ2-2 TRBV7-9 . TRBD1 TGTGCCAGCAGCTCAAGGACAGGGGGGAACACCGGGGAGCTGTTTTTT CASSSRTGGNTGELFF
TRBJ2-3 TRBV5-1 . . TGCGCCAGCCATCCGGGGGCAAACACAGATACGCAGTATTTT CASHPGANTDTQYF
TRBJ1-5 TRBV10-3 . . TGTGCCATCAGTGACTCAGGGAAGTTCTCTCAGCCCCAGCATTTT CAISDSGKFSQPQHF
TRBJ2-7 TRBV7-2 . TRBD2 TGTGCCAGCAGCTCGGGACTAGCGGGATGGCTGGGTTCCTACGAGCAGTACTTC CASSSGLAGWLGSYEQYF
TRBJ1-3 TRBV5-1 . . TGCGCCAGCAGCTTGGACTGGGGGGGCTCAGGAAACACCATATATTTT CASSLDWGGSGNTIYF
TRBJ2-3 TRBV4-3 . . TGCGCCAGCAGCCAAGTTTTCCAGGACAGCACAGATACGCAGTATTTT CASSQVFQDSTDTQYF
TRBJ2-1 TRBV10-3 . . TGTGCCATCAGTGAGTCGGACTACAATGAGCAGTTCTTC CAISESDYNEQFF
TRBJ2-2 TRBV4-1 . TRBD1 TGCGCCAGCAGCCGGCACAGGGGCGGCGGGGAGCTGTTTTTT CASSRHRGGGELFF
TRBJ1-2 TRBV6-6 . TRBD1 TGTGCCAGCAGTTACTCTGTTGTCGTCAGGGGGGATGGCTACACCTTC CASSYSVVVRGDGYTF
TRBJ1-2 TRBV7-9 . . TGTGCCAGCAGCTTCCAGGGAGCCTATGGCTACACCTTC CASSFQGAYGYTF
TRBJ2-5 TRBV6-5 few . TGTGCCAGCAGTTTGACAGGGAGGGAGACCCAGTACTTC CASSLTGRETQYF
TRBJ2-3 TRBV7-4 . TRBD2 TGTGCCAGCAGTTCCCCCCTACTAGCGGGAGGGCCAACAGATACGCAGTATTTT CASSSPLLAGGPTDTQYF
TRBJ2-3 TRBV15 once . TGTGCCACCAGCAGAGATTGGAGGGGGCCCACAGATACGCAGTATTTT CATSRDWRGPTDTQYF
TRBJ2-5 TRBV5-4 . . TGTGCCAGCAGGGTGGCGGGGGCGGAGACCCAGTACTTC CASRVAGAETQYF
TRBJ1-4 TRBV4-3 . TRBD1 TGCGCCAGCAGCCAAGATCAGGGGGCTAATGAAAAACTGTTTTTT CASSQDQGANEKLFF
TRBJ2-7 TRBV28 . . TGTGCCAGCATAGGCGTAGGCTACGAGCAGTACTTC CASIGVGYEQYF
TRBJ1-1 TRBV5-1 . . TGCGCCAGCAGCTTGTGGGGGAGCACTGAAGCTTTCTTT CASSLWGSTEAFF
TRBJ2-2 TRBV7-9 . . TGTGCCAGCAGCGGGGGCACCGGGGAGCTGTTTTTT CASSGGTGELFF
TRBJ2-1 TRBV5-1 . TRBD1 TGCGCCAGCAGCTTGGTCCGGACAGGGGACAATGAGCAGTTCTTC CASSLVRTGDNEQFF
TRBJ2-5 TRBV4-2 . TRBD2 TGTGCCAGCAGCCCGGGACTAGCGGGAGAGACCCAGTACTTC CASSPGLAGETQYF
TRBJ2-5 TRBV9 . TRBD2 TGTGCCAGCGGCAGCGGGGCCCAAGAGACCCAGTACTTC CASGSGAQETQYF
TRBJ2-7 TRBV16 . . TGTGCCAGCAGCCAATCGATCGGCGGGGCCCTTACGTACGAGCAGTACTTC CASSQSIGGALTYEQYF
TRBJ2-7 TRBV6-1 . . TGTGCCACCGAAGTAATTAGCGGAATGGCCGAGCAGTACTTC CATEVISGMAEQYF
TRBJ2-3 TRBV7-6 . . TGTGCCAGCAGCTTAAGGATCGACGGGGGGCAAATCCCAGATACGCAGTATTTT CASSLRIDGGQIPDTQYF
TRBJ2-7 TRBV6-5 few . TGTGCCAGCAGTTCCCGTGAGACGGTCAGCTCCTACGAGCAGTACTTC CASSSRETVSSYEQYF
TRBJ2-5 TRBV11-3 . . TGTGCCAGCAGCTTAGTCTGGGGTGCAGGGAACCAAGAGACCCAGTACTTC CASSLVWGAGNQETQYF
TRBJ1-5 TRBV6-1 . . TGTGCCAGCGGCGTCCCCTATAGCAATCAGCCCCAGCATTTT CASGVPYSNQPQHF
TRBJ2-7 TRBV29-1 . TRBD2 TGCAGCGTCGACGCTCCCGGGACTAGCGGCTACGAGCAGTACTTC CSVDAPGTSGYEQYF
TRBJ1-5 TRBV7-9 once TRBD1 TGTGCCAGCAGCAGGACAGGGGATAGCAATCAGCCCCAGCATTTT CASSRTGDSNQPQHF
TRBJ1-1 TRBV14 . TRBD1 TGTGCCAGCAGCCAAGTCAGGGGGCTGAACACTGAAGCTTTCTTT CASSQVRGLNTEAFF
TRBJ1-1 TRBV5-1 . . TGCGCCAGCAGCTTGAGGACCGGAAAGCTTGAAGCTTTCTTT CASSLRTGKLEAFF
TRBJ2-3 TRBV19 . . TGTGCCAGTAGTCCTTCTAGCCCCCTAAGCACAGATACGCAGTATTTT CASSPSSPLSTDTQYF
TRBJ1-4 TRBV2 few . TGTGCCAGCAGGGGGGGGAGACTGTTTTTT CASRGGRLFF
TRBJ1-2 TRBV5-5 . . TGTGCCAGCAGTACGGCCTACGGGGCTCTCTTTAACTATGGCTACACCTTC CASSTAYGALFNYGYTF
TRBJ2-7 TRBV7-2 . . TGTGCCAGCAGCTTAGGGGCCTGGCGGACCTCCTACGAGCAGTACTTC CASSLGAWRTSYEQYF
TRBJ2-1 TRBV7-6 . TRBD2 TGTGCCAGCAGCTTAGTTAGCGGGGGGGCCAATGAGCAGTTCTTC CASSLVSGGANEQFF
TRBJ2-3 TRBV10-2 . TRBD2 TGCGCCAGCCGAGGACTAGCGGGAGGCACAGATACGCAGTATTTT CASRGLAGGTDTQYF
TRBJ1-6 TRBV9 few TRBD1 TGTGCCAGCAGCGTAGCCGACAGGGCTTATTCACCCCTCCACTTT CASSVADRAYSPLHF
TRBJ2-7 TRBV10-3 . TRBD2 TGTGCCATCAGTGAGTCTACGGCGGGGGGACTCCCTTACGAGCAGTACTTC CAISESTAGGLPYEQYF
TRBJ2-7 TRBV19 . . TGTGCCAGTAGGGGGACACTTGGGGAGCAGTACTTC CASRGTLGEQYF
TRBJ2-7 TRBV30 . TRBD2 TGTGCCTGGAGATGGCGGGGGTTCGAGCAGTACTTC CAWRWRGFEQYF
TRBJ2-2 TRBV6-4 . . TGTGCCAGCAGTGCTCAGGGAGCCGGGGAGCTGTTTTTT CASSAQGAGELFF
TRBJ1-2 TRBV10-3 once . TGTGCCATCAGTGAGACAGATAGGCTCTATGGCTACACCTTC CAISETDRLYGYTF
TRBJ2-6 TRBV5-1 . . TGCGCCAGCAGCTTCCTAGTGATCTCTGGGGCCAACGTCCTGACTTTC CASSFLVISGANVLTF
TRBJ2-6 TRBV19 once . TGTGCCAGTAGTATTGGGGCCCCTGGGGCCAACGTCCTGACTTTC CASSIGAPGANVLTF
TRBJ1-2 TRBV4-1 . . TGCGCCAGCAGCCAAGGTCGACTTCGCGCTTACTATGGCTACACCTTC CASSQGRLRAYYGYTF
TRBJ2-6 TRBV18 . . TGTGCCAGCTCAAGTACTTCCTCTGGGGCCAACGTCCTGACTTTC CASSSTSSGANVLTF
TRBJ2-7 TRBV7-2 few TRBD2 TGTGCCAGCAGCTGGACTAGCGGGAGCGAGCAGTACTTC CASSWTSGSEQYF
TRBJ2-1 TRBV6-6 . . TGTGCCAGCAGTTACCAGGGTTTGGACAATGAGCAGTTCTTC CASSYQGLDNEQFF
TRBJ1-2 TRBV7-9 few . TGTGCCAGCAGCCGACAGGAGCTCTATGGCTACACCTTC CASSRQELYGYTF
TRBJ2-7 TRBV4-1 . TRBD2 TGCGCCAGCAGCCAAGTTCCACTAGCGGGGACCTACGAGCAGTACTTC CASSQVPLAGTYEQYF
TRBJ2-7 TRBV5-1 . TRBD1 TGCGCCAGCAGCAAGACAGGGGGATACGAGCAGTACTTC CASSKTGGYEQYF
TRBJ2-7 TRBV11-3 . . TGTGCCAGCAGCTTAGCGCCGGGATACAATTACGAGCAGTACTTC CASSLAPGYNYEQYF
TRBJ2-7 TRBV5-6 . TRBD1 TGTGCCAGCAGCACCTACGGGACAGGGTCCTACGAGCAGTACTTC CASSTYGTGSYEQYF
TRBJ2-4 TRBV9 . . TGTGCCAGCAGCGCGGCTAAACTAGCCAAAAACATTCAGTACTTC CASSAAKLAKNIQYF
TRBJ1-4 TRBV6-1 few . TGTGCCAGCAGTGAAGAGTGGCAGGATGAAAAACTGTTTTTT CASSEEWQDEKLFF
TRBJ1-5 TRBV7-9 . . TGTGCCAGCAGCTTAGGAGGTCAGCCCCAGCATTTT CASSLGGQPQHF